This T cell receptor beta chain was obtained from a study of cytomegalovirus exposure and HLA in healthy donors. Findings and caveats of the study: Testing in vitro showed three CMV-associated chains specific for CMV antigens. In a later analysis, first-cohort TCR clusters were found to tend to co-occur in the approximately 120 validation repertoires.

Per germline, CDR1 SGHVS and CDR2 FQNEAQ. V was trimmed by 1 base and J by 8 bases, leaving 14 bases between them. The CDR3 loop spans 14 amino acids. The table came from immunoSEQ multiplex PCR; TCRdb's copy has only in-frame clones and leaves some out. Among 60,000 to 65,000 clones listed, almost 97% were seen once. In the case of this clone: What it binds is unknown.

The chain is built from TRBV7-8 and TRBJ1-2; tentatively, D is TRBD1 (5 bases). The TCR originated in a young woman in good health and CMV-seronegative. Sequenced sample: PBMCs. The CDR3 region is CASSLVRAGEGYTF. CDR3 nucleotides: TGTGCCAGCAGCTTAGTAAGGGCGGGGGAAGGCTACACCTTC.